The following is a TCR beta chain sequence with its context. Its antigen is unknown. Germline is not matched at one junction end, which may reflect a read error. The use of previously described methods and listed TCR primers produced the bulk TCR libraries. In TCRdb, the PCR reads were re-called with MiXCR into one record per CDR3 protein. This table has tens of thousands of distinct CDR3 sequences, roughly a fifth appearing once. The data are from a study of molecular identifiers for immune sequencing clone quantification. On the study more broadly: Replicates involved a five-way split of RNA from about 20,000 or 100,000 naive CD8 cells, with sequencing of four. Study results and limitations: For effector cells, clones above 20 RNA copies held over 97% of molecules; for naive cells, under 1%. Same-barcode identical TCR molecules could make highly expanded clones look smaller than they are.

Germline loops: CDR1 MGHRA, CDR2 YSYEKL. The CDR3 runs to 16 residues. The clonotype was recovered from a human donor in good health. Some libraries in this study had Jurkat cell RNA spiked in. The J gene is TRBJ2-2, the V gene TRBV4-1; no reliable D call. The sample consisted of naive CD8+ T cells from blood, with Jurkat cell RNA spiked in. Regarding subset: FACS-sorted CD8+CD4-CCR7+CD45RA+ naive T cells. Here the CDR3 DNA reads TGCGCCGGCAGCCAAGTTTCTTCGGGTTCGGCCGGGGAGCTGTTTTTT. It translates to CAGSQVSSGSAGELFF.